Below are 11 T cell receptor beta chains sequenced from a single sample in a study of T cell repertoires in cytomegalovirus infection. TCRdb analysed the reads with MiXCR anew, one entry per CDR3 protein. Seen here are 350,000 to 500,000 distinct CDR3 sequences, approximately 33% observed once, and the top ten hold roughly an eighth. Sample: PBMCs. Every receptor here comes from a human donor in good health (CMV status not recorded). Some clones in this sample may be carry-over from other donors' samples.

This clonotype was seen a handful of times. The rearrangement links TRBV12-3 or TRBV12-4 to TRBJ1-5, with a weak D call TRBD1 (6 bases). The CDR3 runs to 17 residues. V was clipped by 6 bases and J by 2 bases, with 20 bases between them. In DNA form, the CDR3 reads TGTGCCAGCAGCATAGACAGGAAATTGGGGGGCAATCAGCCCCAGCATTTT. Translated: CASSIDRKLGGNQPQHF.

This clonotype showed up just a few times. The CDR3: CASSIPTGYTF. The CDR3 bases are TGTGCCAGTAGTATACCGACGGGGTACACCTTC. The rearrangement links TRBV19 to TRBJ1-2; D remains ambiguous. V was trimmed by 2 bases and J by 11 bases, leaving 9 bases between them. Germline V CDR1 and CDR2: LNHDA, SQIVND (reference sequence). This CDR3 is built from 11 residues. The variable domain in full, with the rest retrieved from reference TRBV19 and TRBJ1-2, is DGGITQSPKYLFRKEGQNVTLSCEQNLNHDAMYWYRQDPGQGLRLIYYSQIVNDFQKGDIAEGYSVSREKKESFPLTVTSAQKNPTAFYLCASSIPTGYTFGSGTRLTVV.

Details on this clonotype: A read error is possible here, since a much larger clone lies one base away. This CDR3 fails to terminate in the conserved phenylalanine or tryptophan, so it likely reflects a read error. The chain is built from TRBV25-1 and TRBJ1-6, with TRBD1 matching 7 bases. The ends lost 3 bases at V and 5 bases at J; junction bases unmatched: 4. Germline V gives CDR1 MGHDK, CDR2 SYGVNS. The CDR3 has 15 amino acids. The CDR3 DNA reads as TGTGCCAGCAGTGATTGGACAGGTGATAATTCACCCCTCCACTTG. Translated: CASSDWTGDNSPLHL.

This chain uses TRBV6-1 with TRBJ2-3; TRBD2 aligns across 7 bases. Germline V gene data show CDR1 as MNHNS and CDR2 as SASEGT. V trimming: 7 bases; J trimming: 0 bases; junction bases outside the gene matches: 10. This CDR3 region has 16 residues. Written as DNA, the CDR3 is TGTGCCAGCATGACTTCTAGCGGTGCTAGCACAGATACGCAGTATTTT. Translating gives CASMTSSGASTDTQYF.

This clonotype came up a few times. The rearrangement joins TRBV12-3 or TRBV12-4 to TRBJ1-5; 8 bases are shared with TRBD1. Unmatched junction bases numbered 9, after V lost 5 bases and J lost 6 bases. This CDR3 has 15 residues. The CDR3 sequence is CASSGDRSGGQPQHF. The CDR3 nucleotides are TGTGCCAGCAGTGGGGACAGGAGCGGGGGTCAGCCCCAGCATTTT.

This clonotype came up a few times. V usage is TRBV2 and J usage is TRBJ1-1, with a possible D match to TRBD1 (5 bases). V gave up 5 bases and J gave up 6 bases, with 13 bases separating them. The germline CDR1 and CDR2 sequences are SNHLY and FYNNEI. This CDR3 comprises 13 residues. The DNA for the CDR3 is TGTGCCAGCAGTTTCGAGCGGGGGGCTGAAGCTTTCTTT. This gives the protein CASSFERGAEAFF.

This chain uses TRBV5-4 with TRBJ1-2; D may be TRBD1 (6 bases). V was clipped by 4 bases and J by 2 bases, with 30 bases between them. CDR1 is SGHNT and CDR2 is YYREEE in the germline V gene (reference sequence). This CDR3 contains 20 residues. The CDR3 DNA sequence: TGTGCCAGCAGCCCCAACCCGAAGACCTTTACAGGGAGGTCCAACTATGGCTACACCTTC. It codes for CASSPNPKTFTGRSNYGYTF.

This clonotype was seen repeatedly, ten times or more. The chain links TRBV7-8 to TRBJ1-1; D not certain. The CDR3 covers 13 residues. Trimming cost V 3 bases and J 5 bases, with 10 bases left between them. Germline V gene sequence: CDR1 SGHVS, CDR2 FQNEAQ. The CDR3 is CASSFQLSTEAFF. CDR3 bases: TGTGCCAGCAGCTTTCAGCTAAGTACTGAAGCTTTCTTT. The complete variable domain, with remaining parts taken from reference TRBV7-8 and TRBJ1-1, reads GAGVSQSPRYKVAKRGQDVALRCDPISGHVSLFWYQQALGQGPEFLTYFQNEAQLDKSGLPSDRFFAERPEGSVSTLKIQRTQQEDSAVYLCASSFQLSTEAFFGQGTRLTVV.

The chain is built from TRBV29-1 and TRBJ2-1, with 9 bases fitting TRBD1. The CDR3 runs to 15 residues. Losses at the gene ends were 5 bases for V and 7 bases for J; bases not matched to a gene: 12. Germline lookup yields CDR1 SQVTM and CDR2 ANQGSEA. Written as DNA, the CDR3 is TGCAGCGTTCAGGGGCGGGGACAGGGTGGAAATGAGCAGTTCTTC. Translation: CSVQGRGQGGNEQFF.

This clonotype appeared many times. Germline is not matched at one junction end, which may reflect a read error. This sequence joins TRBV10-2 and TRBJ2-3; 7 nucleotides line up with TRBD2. CDR1 WSHSY and CDR2 SAAADI come from the germline V gene. The CDR3 length is 15 residues. DNA for the CDR3: TGCGCCAGCTGTGACCTAAGCGGGGGCACAGATACGCAGTATTTT. Its protein is CASCDLSGGTDTQYF.

This clonotype was seen repeatedly, ten times or more. J is TRBJ2-1 and V is TRBV24-1; D might be TRBD2 (6 bases). V was pared by 3 bases and J by 12 bases, with 11 bases between. Germline loops: CDR1 KGHDR, CDR2 SFDVKD. The CDR3 has 12 residues. In DNA form, the CDR3 reads TGTGCCACCAGTGATGGGACTTCTTGGCAGTTCTTC. Amino acid sequence: CATSDGTSWQFF.